Listed here are 15 T cell receptor beta chains from one sample, sequenced in a study of early T cells in non-severe SARS-CoV-2 infection. MiXCR was run by TCRdb on the 5' RACE reads, yielding one entry per CDR3 protein. This sample has roughly 57,000 distinct CDR3 sequences, with roughly an eighth found just once. The sequencing input was whole blood. The receptors originated from an adult who was a healthcare worker with PCR-confirmed SARS-CoV-2 infection or an uninfected control (not recorded which).

This clonotype was observed many times. The chain joins TRBV20-1 to TRBJ2-1, with 7 nucleotides matching TRBD2. The length of the CDR3 is 15 residues. Germline V gene data show CDR1 as DFQATT and CDR2 as SNEGSKA (reference sequence). V was clipped by 5 bases and J by 9 bases; unmatched bases: 16. CDR3 DNA sequence: TGCAGTGCTTACAGCGGGGCCGAAGGGCACACTGAGCAGTTCTTC. It encodes CSAYSGAEGHTEQFF.

This clonotype showed up just a few times. This chain connects TRBV20-1 to TRBJ1-4; TRBD1 matches at 7 bases. The CDR3 contains 13 residues. Germline trimming cut 3 bases from V and 7 bases from J; bases unmatched to any gene: 5. In germline, CDR1 is DFQATT, CDR2 SNEGSKA (reference sequence). As DNA, the CDR3 is TGCAGTGCTAGGACAGGGCCCGGTGAAAAACTGTTTTTT. Protein: CSARTGPGEKLFF.

This clonotype was recorded many times. This chain connects TRBV20-1 to TRBJ1-1; possibly TRBD1 for D (6 bases). The V end lost 6 bases, the J end lost 4 bases, and 15 bases lay between the germline ends. The CDR3 is 13 amino acids. Germline CDR1 DFQATT, CDR2 SNEGSKA (reference sequence). The CDR3 bases are TGCAGTGCCCTAACAGGCAGGGGCACTGAAGCTTTCTTT. Protein sequence: CSALTGRGTEAFF.

In this sample, this clonotype turned up many times. The rearrangement links TRBV7-2 to TRBJ2-3, with D uncertain. Germline CDR1 is SGHTA and CDR2 is FQGNSA. Trimming pared 5 bases from V and 7 bases from J, leaving 16 bases between. There are 14 residues in the CDR3. The CDR3 is CASSPHRTSNTQYF. CDR3 coding DNA: TGTGCCAGCAGCCCGCACCGGACCTCAAATACGCAGTATTTT.

This clonotype was counted between two and nine times. A read error may be the cause here, since a much bigger clone is one base away. The chain recombines TRBV6-1 with TRBJ1-1; no definite D call. CDR3 length equals 13 residues. Germline CDR1 MNHNS, CDR2 SASEGT. Trimming took off 2 bases at V and 2 bases at J, with 6 bases between the two ends. CDR3 nucleotide sequence: TGTGCCAGCAGTGAACGGGGAAACACTGAAGCTTTCTTT. Its translation is CASSERGNTEAFF.

The table lists this clonotype with a few counts. The chain carries TRBV6-6 and TRBJ2-2; D is undetermined. CDR3 length: 11 amino acids. Looked up from germline, CDR1 is MNHNY and CDR2 is SVGAGI (reference sequence). V was shortened by 6 bases and J by 3 bases, with 2 bases between the two germline ends. The CDR3, as DNA: TGTGCCAGCAGCCACACCGGGGAGCTGTTTTTT. Translated, it gives CASSHTGELFF.

This clonotype was seen repeatedly, ten times or more. The rearrangement joins TRBV5-1 to TRBJ2-3; D uncertain. The germline CDR1 and CDR2 sequences are SGHRS and YFSETQ. V lost 2 bases and J 1 base, leaving 8 bases between the germline ends. This CDR3 spans 14 amino acids. This CDR3 is CASSFEMGTDTQYF. As DNA, the CDR3 is TGCGCCAGCAGCTTCGAGATGGGCACAGATACGCAGTATTTT.

The rearrangement uses TRBV20-1 and TRBJ2-4; D is perhaps TRBD1 (6 bases). Germline lookup yields CDR1 DFQATT and CDR2 SNEGSKA (reference sequence). The CDR3 length is 14 residues. V was cut by 3 bases and J by 0 bases, with 9 bases left in between. CDR3 bases: TGCAGTGCTAGTCAGGGGTTAGCCAAAAACATTCAGTACTTC. It specifies CSASQGLAKNIQYF.

The CDR3 bases are TGTGCCAGTGTAACCCCGTTAGCGGGTCGAGACAATGAGCAGTTCTTC. This encodes CASVTPLAGRDNEQFF. The gene calls are TRBV6-2 or TRBV6-3 and TRBJ2-1; TRBD2 aligns across 7 bases. J was trimmed by 5 bases and V by 9 bases; bases with no gene match: 16. Per the germline V gene, CDR1 is MNHEY and CDR2 is SVGEGT. There are 16 residues in the CDR3.

This clonotype has a count of ten or more. The V call is TRBV5-1, the J call TRBJ2-7, with 12 bases matching TRBD1. From germline, CDR1 is SGHRS and CDR2 YFSETQ. The junction had 7 bases not matched to a gene; V was cut back by 3 bases and J by 6 bases. The CDR3 totals 15 residues. The CDR3 coding sequence is TGCGCCAGCAGCTCGCCGGGACAGGGGGCGGGCGAGCAGTACTTC. It codes for CASSSPGQGAGEQYF.

This clonotype has ten or more counts. The chain links TRBV6-5 to TRBJ2-2; the D is unclear. Between the trimmed V and J ends, which lost 1 base and 4 bases, there was a span of 10 bases. Per germline, CDR1 MNHEY and CDR2 SVGAGI. CDR3 size: 15 residues. Here the CDR3 reads CASSYFKAFTGELFF. The CDR3 nucleotides read TGTGCCAGCAGTTACTTTAAGGCCTTCACCGGGGAGCTGTTTTTT.

At least ten counts were recorded for this clonotype. The genes are TRBV30 and TRBJ2-1; no firm D call. Trimming left V 0 bases short and J 12 bases short, with 12 bases between. The germline CDR1 and CDR2 sequences are GTSNPN and SVGIG (reference sequence). The CDR3 is 12 residues long. CDR3: CAWSVGPVGQFF. CDR3 DNA: TGTGCCTGGAGTGTAGGGCCGGTAGGGCAGTTCTTC. The full variable domain, rest sourced from reference TRBV30 and TRBJ2-1, is SQTIHQWPATLVQPVGSPLSLECTVEGTSNPNLYWYRQAAGRGLQLLFYSVGIGQISSEVPQNLSASRPQDRQFILSSKKLLLSDSGFYLCAWSVGPVGQFFGPGTRLTVL.

This chain links TRBV11-2 with TRBJ2-3, with 9 nucleotides matching TRBD2. Germline-derived CDR1 and CDR2 are SGHAT and FQNNGV. The CDR3 length is 18 residues. V gave up 0 bases and J gave up 0 bases; unmatched junction bases: 7. DNA for the CDR3: TGTGCCAGCAGCTTAGAGGCTCTAGCGGGGACTAGCACAGATACGCAGTATTTT. It codes for CASSLEALAGTSTDTQYF.

This clonotype was observed at least ten times. This sequence joins TRBV4-3 and TRBJ2-2; D uncertain. This CDR3 is 14 amino acids long. Germline CDR1 LGHNA, CDR2 YSLEER. V lost 0 bases to trimming and J lost 1 base, with 3 bases between them. The CDR3, as DNA: TGCGCCAGCAGCCAAGATATGAACACCGGGGAGCTGTTTTTT. This translates into CASSQDMNTGELFF.

The rearrangement uses TRBV7-2 and TRBJ2-5; TRBD2 matches at 9 bases. This CDR3 is built from 16 residues. CDR1 and CDR2 from the germline V gene are SGHTA and FQGNSA. J gave up 7 bases and V 3 bases, and 12 bases lay outside the gene matches. The chain's CDR3 is CASSLFPAGGPVTQYF. In DNA, the CDR3 is TGTGCCAGCAGCTTGTTCCCCGCGGGGGGGCCGGTGACCCAGTACTTC.